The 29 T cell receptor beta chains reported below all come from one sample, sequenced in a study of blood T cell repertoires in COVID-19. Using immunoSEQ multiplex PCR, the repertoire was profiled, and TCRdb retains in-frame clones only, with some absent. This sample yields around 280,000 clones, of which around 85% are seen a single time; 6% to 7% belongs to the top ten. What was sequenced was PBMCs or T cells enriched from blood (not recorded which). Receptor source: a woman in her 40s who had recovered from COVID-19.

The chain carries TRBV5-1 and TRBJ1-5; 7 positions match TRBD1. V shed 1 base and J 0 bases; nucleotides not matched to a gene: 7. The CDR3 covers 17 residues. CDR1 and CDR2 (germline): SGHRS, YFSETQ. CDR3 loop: CASSLSPTGDSNQPQHF. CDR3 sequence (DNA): TGCGCCAGCAGCTTGTCCCCCACAGGGGATAGCAATCAGCCCCAGCATTTT.

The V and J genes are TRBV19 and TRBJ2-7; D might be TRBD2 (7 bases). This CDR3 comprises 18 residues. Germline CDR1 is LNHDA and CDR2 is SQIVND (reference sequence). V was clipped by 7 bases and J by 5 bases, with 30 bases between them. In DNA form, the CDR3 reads TGTGCCAGTACCTATACCCTCCTCCCGGGGGGCGCCTTGAACGAGCAGTACTTC. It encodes CASTYTLLPGGALNEQYF. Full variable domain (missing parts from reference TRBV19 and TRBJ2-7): DGGITQSPKYLFRKEGQNVTLSCEQNLNHDAMYWYRQDPGQGLRLIYYSQIVNDFQKGDIAEGYSVSREKKESFPLTVTSAQKNPTAFYLCASTYTLLPGGALNEQYFGPGTRLTVT.

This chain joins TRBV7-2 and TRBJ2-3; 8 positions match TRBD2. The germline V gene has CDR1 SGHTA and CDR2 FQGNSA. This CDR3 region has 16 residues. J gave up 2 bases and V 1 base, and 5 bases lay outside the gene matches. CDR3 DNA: TGTGCCAGCAGCTTAGAAGGTAGCGGGACCACAGATACGCAGTATTTT. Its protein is CASSLEGSGTTDTQYF.

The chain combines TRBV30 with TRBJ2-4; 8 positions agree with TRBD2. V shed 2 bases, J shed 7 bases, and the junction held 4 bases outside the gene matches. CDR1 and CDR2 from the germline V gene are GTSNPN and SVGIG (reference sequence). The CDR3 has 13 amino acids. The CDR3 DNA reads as TGTGCCTGGAGTCGGGGGGGGTATAACATTCAGTACTTC. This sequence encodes CAWSRGGYNIQYF.

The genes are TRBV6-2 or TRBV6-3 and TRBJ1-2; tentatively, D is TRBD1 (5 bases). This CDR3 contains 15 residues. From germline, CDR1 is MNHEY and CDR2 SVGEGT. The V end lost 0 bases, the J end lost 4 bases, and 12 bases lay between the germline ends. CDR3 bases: TGTGCCAGCAGTTACTCCGGCAGGGCCGGCTATGGCTACACCTTC. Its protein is CASSYSGRAGYGYTF.

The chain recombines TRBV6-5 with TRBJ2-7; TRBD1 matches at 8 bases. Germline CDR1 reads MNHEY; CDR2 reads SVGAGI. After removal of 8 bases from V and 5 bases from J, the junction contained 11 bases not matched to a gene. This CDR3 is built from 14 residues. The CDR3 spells CASSLRGRTDEQYF. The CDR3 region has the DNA TGTGCCAGCTCACTCAGGGGGCGGACGGACGAGCAGTACTTC.

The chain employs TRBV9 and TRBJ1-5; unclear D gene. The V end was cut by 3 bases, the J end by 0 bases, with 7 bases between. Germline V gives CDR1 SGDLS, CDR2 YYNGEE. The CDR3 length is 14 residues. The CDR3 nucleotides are TGTGCCAGCAGCGCAGAGGCTAGCAATCAGCCCCAGCATTTT. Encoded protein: CASSAEASNQPQHF.

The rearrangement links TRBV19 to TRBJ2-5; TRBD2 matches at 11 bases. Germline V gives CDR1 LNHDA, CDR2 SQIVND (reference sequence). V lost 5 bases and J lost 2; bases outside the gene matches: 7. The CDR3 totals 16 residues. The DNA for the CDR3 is TGTGCCAGTAGTGAACAAGGGACTAGCGGACAAGAGACCCAGTACTTC. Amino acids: CASSEQGTSGQETQYF. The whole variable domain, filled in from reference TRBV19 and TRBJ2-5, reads DGGITQSPKYLFRKEGQNVTLSCEQNLNHDAMYWYRQDPGQGLRLIYYSQIVNDFQKGDIAEGYSVSREKKESFPLTVTSAQKNPTAFYLCASSEQGTSGQETQYFGPGTRLLVL.

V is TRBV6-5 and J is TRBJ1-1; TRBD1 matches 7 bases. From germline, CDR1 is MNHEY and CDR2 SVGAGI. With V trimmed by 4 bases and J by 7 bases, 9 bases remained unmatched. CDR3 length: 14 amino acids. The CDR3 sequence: CASSSRGQEDEAFF. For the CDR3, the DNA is TGTGCCAGCAGTTCCCGAGGACAGGAGGATGAAGCTTTCTTT.

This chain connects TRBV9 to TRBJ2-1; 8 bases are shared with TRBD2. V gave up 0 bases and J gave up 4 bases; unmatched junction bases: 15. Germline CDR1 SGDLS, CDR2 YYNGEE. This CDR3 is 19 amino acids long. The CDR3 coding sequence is TGTGCCAGCAGCGTAGGAGTCACAAAGGGGTCTAGCGGGTACAATGAGCAGTTCTTC. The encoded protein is CASSVGVTKGSSGYNEQFF. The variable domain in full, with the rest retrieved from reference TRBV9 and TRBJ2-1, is DSGVTQTPKHLITATGQRVTLRCSPRSGDLSVYWYQQSLDQGLQFLIQYYNGEERAKGNILERFSAQQFPDLHSELNLSSLELGDSALYFCASSVGVTKGSSGYNEQFFGPGTRLTVL.

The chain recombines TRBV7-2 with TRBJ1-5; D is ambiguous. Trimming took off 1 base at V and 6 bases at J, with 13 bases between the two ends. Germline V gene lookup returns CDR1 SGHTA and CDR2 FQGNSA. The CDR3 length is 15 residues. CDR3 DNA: TGTGCCAGCAGCTTAGTGCGGGTCACGGGTCAGCCCCAGCATTTT. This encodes CASSLVRVTGQPQHF. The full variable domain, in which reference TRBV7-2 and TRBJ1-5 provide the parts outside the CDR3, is GAGVSQSPSNKVTEKGKDVELRCDPISGHTALYWYRQSLGQGLEFLIYFQGNSAPDKSGLPSDRFSAERTGGSVSTLTIQRTQQEDSAVYLCASSLVRVTGQPQHFGDGTRLSIL.

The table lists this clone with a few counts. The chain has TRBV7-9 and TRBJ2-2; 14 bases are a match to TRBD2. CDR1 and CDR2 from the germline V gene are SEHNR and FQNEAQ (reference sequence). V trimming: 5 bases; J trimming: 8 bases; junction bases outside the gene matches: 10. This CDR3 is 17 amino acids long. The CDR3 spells CASSLDGTSGRGGELFF. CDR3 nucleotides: TGTGCCAGCAGCCTCGACGGGACTAGCGGGAGAGGGGGGGAGCTGTTTTTT.

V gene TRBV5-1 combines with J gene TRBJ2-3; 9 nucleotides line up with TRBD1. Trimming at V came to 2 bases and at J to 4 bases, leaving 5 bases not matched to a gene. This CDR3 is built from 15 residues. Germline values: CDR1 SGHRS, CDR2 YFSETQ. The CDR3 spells CASSLRTGVADTQYF. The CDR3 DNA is TGCGCCAGCAGCTTACGGACAGGGGTGGCAGATACGCAGTATTTT.

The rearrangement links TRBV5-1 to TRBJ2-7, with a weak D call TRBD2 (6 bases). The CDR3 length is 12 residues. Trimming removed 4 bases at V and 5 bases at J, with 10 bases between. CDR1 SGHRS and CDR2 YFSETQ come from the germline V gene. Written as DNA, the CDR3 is TGCGCCAGCAGCGCGGGCGGGGACGAGCAGTACTTC. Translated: CASSAGGDEQYF.

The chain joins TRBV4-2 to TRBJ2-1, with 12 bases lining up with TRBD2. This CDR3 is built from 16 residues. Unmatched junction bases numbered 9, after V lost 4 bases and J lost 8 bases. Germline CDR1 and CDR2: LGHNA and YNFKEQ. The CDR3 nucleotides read TGTGCCAGCAGCCCAAAGACTAGCGGGAGTAGATATGAGCAGTTCTTC. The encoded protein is CASSPKTSGSRYEQFF.

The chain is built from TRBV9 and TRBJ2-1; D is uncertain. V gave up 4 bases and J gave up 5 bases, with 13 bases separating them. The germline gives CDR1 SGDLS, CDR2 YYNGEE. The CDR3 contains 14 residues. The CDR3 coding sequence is TGTGCCAGCAGCCCTAGAGTGGTGAACAATGAGCAGTTCTTC. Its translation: CASSPRVVNNEQFF.

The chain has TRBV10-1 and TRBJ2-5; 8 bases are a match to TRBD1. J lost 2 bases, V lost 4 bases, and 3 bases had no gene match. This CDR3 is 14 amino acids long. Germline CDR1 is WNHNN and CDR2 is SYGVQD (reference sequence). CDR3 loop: CASSADRAQETQYF. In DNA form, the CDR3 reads TGCGCCAGCAGTGCGGACAGGGCTCAAGAGACCCAGTACTTC.

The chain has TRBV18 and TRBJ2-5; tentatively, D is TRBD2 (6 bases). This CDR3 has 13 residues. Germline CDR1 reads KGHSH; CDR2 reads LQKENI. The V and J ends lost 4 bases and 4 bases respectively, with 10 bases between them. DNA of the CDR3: TGTGCCAGCTCACAGACTAGTGGAGAGACCCAGTACTTC. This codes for CASSQTSGETQYF.

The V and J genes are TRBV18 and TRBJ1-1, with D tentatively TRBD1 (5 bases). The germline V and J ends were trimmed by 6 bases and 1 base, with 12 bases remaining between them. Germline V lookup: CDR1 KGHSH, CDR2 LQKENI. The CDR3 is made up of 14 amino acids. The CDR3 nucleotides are TGTGCCAGCTCGGGGCAAGGCCAGAACACTGAAGCTTTCTTT. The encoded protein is CASSGQGQNTEAFF.

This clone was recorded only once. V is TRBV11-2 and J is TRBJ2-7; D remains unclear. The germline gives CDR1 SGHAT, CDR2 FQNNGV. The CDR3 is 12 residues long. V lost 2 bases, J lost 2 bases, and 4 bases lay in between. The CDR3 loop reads CASSLRAYEQYF. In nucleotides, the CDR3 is TGTGCCAGCAGCTTACGGGCCTACGAGCAGTACTTC. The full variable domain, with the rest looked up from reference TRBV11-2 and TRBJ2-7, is EAGVAQSPRYKIIEKRQSVAFWCNPISGHATLYWYQQILGQGPKLLIQFQNNGVVDDSQLPKDRFSAERLKGVDSTLKIQPAKLEDSAVYLCASSLRAYEQYFGPGTRLTVT.

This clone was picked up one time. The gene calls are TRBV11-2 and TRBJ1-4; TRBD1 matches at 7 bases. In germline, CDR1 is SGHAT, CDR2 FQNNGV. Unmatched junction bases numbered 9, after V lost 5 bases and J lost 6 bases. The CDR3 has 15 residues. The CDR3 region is CASSLQGQGDEKLFF. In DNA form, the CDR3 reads TGTGCCAGCAGCCTTCAGGGGCAGGGGGATGAAAAACTGTTTTTT.

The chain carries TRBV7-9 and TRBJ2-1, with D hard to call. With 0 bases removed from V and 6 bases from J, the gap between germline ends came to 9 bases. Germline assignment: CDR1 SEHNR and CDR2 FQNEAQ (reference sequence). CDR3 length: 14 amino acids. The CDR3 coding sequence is TGTGCCAGCAGCTTAGCTGCGGCCTTCAATGAGCAGTTCTTC. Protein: CASSLAAAFNEQFF.

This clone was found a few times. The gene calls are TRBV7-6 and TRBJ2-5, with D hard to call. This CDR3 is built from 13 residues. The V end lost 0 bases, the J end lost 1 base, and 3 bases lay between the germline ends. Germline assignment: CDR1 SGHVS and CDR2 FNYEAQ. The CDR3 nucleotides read TGTGCCAGCAGCTTAGCCCGCCAAGAGACCCAGTACTTC. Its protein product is CASSLARQETQYF.

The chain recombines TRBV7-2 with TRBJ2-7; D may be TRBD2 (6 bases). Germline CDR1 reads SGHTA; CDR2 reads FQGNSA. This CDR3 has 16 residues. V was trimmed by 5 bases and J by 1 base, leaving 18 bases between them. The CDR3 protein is CASSAKRATGSYEQYF. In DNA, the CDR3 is TGTGCCAGCAGCGCGAAGCGGGCCACGGGATCCTACGAGCAGTACTTC.

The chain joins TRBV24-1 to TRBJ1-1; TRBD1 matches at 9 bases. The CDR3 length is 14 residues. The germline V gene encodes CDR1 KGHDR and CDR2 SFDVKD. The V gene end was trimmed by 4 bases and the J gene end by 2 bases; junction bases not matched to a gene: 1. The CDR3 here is CATSETGGNTEAFF. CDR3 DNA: TGTGCCACCAGTGAAACAGGGGGCAACACTGAAGCTTTCTTT.

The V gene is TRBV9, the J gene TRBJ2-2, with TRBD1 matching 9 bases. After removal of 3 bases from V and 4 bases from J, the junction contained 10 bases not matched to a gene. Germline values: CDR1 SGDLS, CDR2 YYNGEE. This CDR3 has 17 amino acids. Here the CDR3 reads CASSAIQGASGTGELFF. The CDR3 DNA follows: TGTGCCAGCAGCGCAATACAGGGGGCGAGTGGCACCGGGGAGCTGTTTTTT.

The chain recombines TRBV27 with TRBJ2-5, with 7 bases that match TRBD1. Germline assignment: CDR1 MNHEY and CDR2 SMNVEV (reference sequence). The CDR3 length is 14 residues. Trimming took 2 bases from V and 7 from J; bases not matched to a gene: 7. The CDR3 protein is CASSLLDRSRTQYF. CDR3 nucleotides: TGTGCCAGCAGTTTACTGGACAGGTCAAGGACCCAGTACTTC.

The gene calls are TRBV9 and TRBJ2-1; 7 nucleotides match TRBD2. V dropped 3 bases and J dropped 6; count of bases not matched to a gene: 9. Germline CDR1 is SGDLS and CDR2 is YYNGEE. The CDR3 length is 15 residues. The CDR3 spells CASSATAGEVNEQFF. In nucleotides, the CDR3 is TGTGCCAGCAGCGCTACCGCGGGAGAGGTCAATGAGCAGTTCTTC. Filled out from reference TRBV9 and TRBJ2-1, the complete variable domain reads DSGVTQTPKHLITATGQRVTLRCSPRSGDLSVYWYQQSLDQGLQFLIQYYNGEERAKGNILERFSAQQFPDLHSELNLSSLELGDSALYFCASSATAGEVNEQFFGPGTRLTVL.

DNA for the CDR3: TGTGCCAGCAGCGCAAGCCGGGTCGAGTCCGTCTGGTATGAGCAGTTCTTC. Translated: CASSASRVESVWYEQFF. The rearrangement uses TRBV7-2 and TRBJ2-1; no reliable D call. CDR1 and CDR2 from the germline V gene are SGHTA and FQGNSA. The CDR3 covers 17 residues. The V and J ends lost 5 bases and 8 bases respectively, with 25 bases between them.